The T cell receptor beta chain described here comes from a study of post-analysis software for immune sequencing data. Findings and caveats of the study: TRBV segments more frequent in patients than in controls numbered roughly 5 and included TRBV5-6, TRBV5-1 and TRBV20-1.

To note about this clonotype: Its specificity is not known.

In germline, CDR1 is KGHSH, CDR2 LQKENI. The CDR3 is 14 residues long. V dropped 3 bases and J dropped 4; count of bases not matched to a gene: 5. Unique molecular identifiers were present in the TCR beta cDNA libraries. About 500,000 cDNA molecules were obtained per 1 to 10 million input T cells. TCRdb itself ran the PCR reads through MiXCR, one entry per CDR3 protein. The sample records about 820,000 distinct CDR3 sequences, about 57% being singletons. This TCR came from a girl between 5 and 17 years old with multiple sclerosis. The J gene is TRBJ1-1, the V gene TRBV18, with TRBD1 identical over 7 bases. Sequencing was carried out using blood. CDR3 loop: CASSPTRTGTEAFF. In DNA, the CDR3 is TGTGCCAGCTCACCGACCCGGACAGGCACTGAAGCTTTCTTT.